These 11 T cell receptor beta chains came from one sample sequenced in a study of T cell repertoires in cytomegalovirus infection (dated by TCRdb to the late 2010s). The sample was run on an Illumina HiSeq 1500. TCRdb itself trimmed the public reads at Q25 with fastp, ran MiXCR and retained productive beta chains. For every CDR3 protein sequence, its rows merge into one entry that carries the most common genes and DNA. This sample comprises 740,000 or so distinct CDR3 sequences, under 40% of them detected only once. The ten largest clones take up around 2.8% of the sample. Material: PBMCs. The receptor source for this set is a human donor in good health (CMV status not recorded). Some clones in this sample may be carry-over from other donors' samples.

This clonotype has at least ten counts. The chain uses TRBV7-9 and TRBJ2-4; no reliable D call. V was pared by 5 bases and J by 0 bases, with 8 bases between. The CDR3 has 14 amino acids. Germline values: CDR1 SEHNR, CDR2 FQNEAQ (reference sequence). The CDR3: CASSPGLAKNIQYF. DNA for the CDR3: TGTGCCAGCAGCCCCGGGCTAGCCAAAAACATTCAGTACTTC.

This clonotype was detected many times. The chain is built from TRBV7-6 and TRBJ1-4; TRBD1 matches 7 bases. CDR3 length: 12 amino acids. J gave up 8 bases and V 4 bases, and 1 base lay outside the gene matches. Germline CDR1 is SGHVS and CDR2 is FNYEAQ. The CDR3 DNA reads TGTGCCAGCAGCTCACAGGGGGAAAAACTGTTTTTT. It is translated as CASSSQGEKLFF.

A few counts support this clonotype. The rearrangement joins TRBV20-1 to TRBJ2-7, with D maybe TRBD2 (6 bases). There are 15 residues in the CDR3. V dropped 1 base and J dropped 6 bases, with 19 bases sitting between them. Germline CDR1 reads DFQATT; CDR2 reads SNEGSKA (reference sequence). CDR3 sequence reads: CSARVLTGVPIEQYF. CDR3 bases: TGCAGTGCTAGAGTCCTAACGGGGGTCCCCATCGAGCAGTACTTC.

This clonotype was detected a few times. The chain is built from TRBV6-6 and TRBJ2-1, with D possibly matching TRBD2 (6 bases). V was clipped by 2 bases and J by 5 bases, with 16 bases between them. This CDR3 has 16 residues. CDR1 and CDR2 from the germline V gene are MNHNY and SVGAGI (reference sequence). In DNA, the CDR3 is TGTGCCAGCAGTTACCTGGCTAGCGATGTTAACAATGAGCAGTTCTTC. Residues: CASSYLASDVNNEQFF.

The V gene is TRBV28, the J gene TRBJ1-2; D is unresolved. CDR1 is MDHEN and CDR2 is SYDVKM in the germline V gene. The CDR3 extends over 13 amino acids. The V and J ends lost 11 bases and 2 bases respectively, with 15 bases between them. The DNA for the CDR3 is TGTGCCTCCCATCCCCAGACGAACTATGGCTACACCTTC. Encoded protein: CASHPQTNYGYTF.

This clonotype occurred a few times. CDR3 region: CASRMRRGGDHNEQFF. Here the CDR3 DNA reads TGTGCCAGCAGGATGAGGAGGGGTGGGGATCACAATGAGCAGTTCTTC. The chain uses TRBV28 and TRBJ2-1; tentatively, D is TRBD2 (6 bases). CDR3 size: 16 residues. Germline V lookup: CDR1 MDHEN, CDR2 SYDVKM. Between the trimmed V and J ends, which lost 6 bases and 5 bases, there was a span of 20 bases.

The V gene is TRBV10-2, the J gene TRBJ1-4; D possibly corresponds to TRBD1 (5 bases). Trimming left V 7 bases short and J 8 bases short, with 14 bases between. Germline CDR1 WSHSY, CDR2 SAAADI. This CDR3 has 13 residues. The CDR3 loop reads CASNSGSREKLFF. In nucleotides, the CDR3 is TGCGCCAGCAACTCAGGGAGCCGAGAAAAACTGTTTTTT.

The chain recombines TRBV2 with TRBJ2-4, with D possibly being TRBD1 or TRBD2 (6 bases each). Germline V lookup: CDR1 SNHLY, CDR2 FYNNEI. Trimming took 6 bases from V and 0 from J, leaving 12 bases between them. CDR3 length equals 15 residues. The CDR3 DNA follows: TGTGCCAGCAGAATAGGGGGACTAGCCAAAAACATTCAGTACTTC. Translation gives CASRIGGLAKNIQYF.

The J gene is TRBJ2-1, the V gene TRBV7-2; TRBD2 aligns across 9 bases. Germline CDR1 and CDR2: SGHTA and FQGNSA. The V gene end was trimmed by 1 base and the J gene end by 11 bases; junction bases not matched to a gene: 18. CDR3 length: 18 amino acids. CDR3 sequence (DNA): TGTGCCAGCAGCTTAGGTGTAGCGGGAGCTCCCGTTTACGTGAAGCAGTTCTTC. Translation gives CASSLGVAGAPVYVKQFF.

The V and J genes are TRBV4-1 and TRBJ1-5, with 7 bases that match TRBD1. With V trimmed by 0 bases and J by 3 bases, 8 bases remained unmatched. Germline V gene data show CDR1 as MGHRA and CDR2 as YSYEKL. The CDR3 length is 17 residues. This chain's CDR3 is CASSQDQGGQVNQPQHF. DNA of the CDR3: TGCGCCAGCAGCCAAGATCAAGGGGGCCAGGTCAATCAGCCCCAGCATTTT.

This clonotype was picked up a small number of times. The chain uses TRBV7-2 and TRBJ1-4; the match to TRBD1 covers 8 bases. The CDR3 totals 15 residues. The J segment lost 12 bases and the V segment lost 5 bases, leaving 14 bases of the junction unmatched. Looked up from germline, CDR1 is SGHTA and CDR2 is FQGNSA. CDR3 sequence reads: CASSPGQGELLELFF. CDR3 DNA sequence: TGTGCCAGCAGCCCCGGACAGGGTGAGCTTCTGGAACTGTTTTTT.